This entry lists 10 T cell receptor beta chains sequenced from one sample in a study of T cells in Graves' hyperthyroidism and ophthalmopathy. Amplified TCR beta CDR3 regions derived from RNA transcripts. Carried out on the TCR CDR3, a first-round RT-PCR used the HTBI primer set. TCRdb reprocessed the multiplex PCR reads with MiXCR, giving one entry per CDR3 protein. This table has about 400,000 distinct CDR3 sequences, around 15% appearing once. What was sequenced was blood. All receptors come from a woman aged 18-29 years with Graves' hyperthyroidism.

This sequence joins TRBV27 and TRBJ2-1; D is unclear. This CDR3 comprises 15 residues. V lost 4 bases and J lost 0, with 10 bases in between. Looked up from germline, CDR1 is MNHEY and CDR2 is SMNVEV (reference sequence). The CDR3 sequence is CASSWAPRSYNEQFF. CDR3 bases: TGTGCCAGCAGTTGGGCGCCTCGCTCCTACAATGAGCAGTTCTTC.

Many counts were recorded for this clonotype. The chain combines TRBV28 with TRBJ1-5, with D perhaps matching TRBD1 (5 bases). Germline assignment: CDR1 MDHEN and CDR2 SYDVKM. There are 13 residues in the CDR3. Trimming left V 11 bases short and J 0 bases short, with 11 bases between. This chain's CDR3 is CALGAYSNQPQHF. As DNA, the CDR3 is TGTGCCCTTGGGGCCTATAGCAATCAGCCCCAGCATTTT.

This clonotype occurred many times. This sequence joins TRBV5-1 and TRBJ2-1, with 12 bases fitting TRBD2. From germline, CDR1 is SGHRS and CDR2 YFSETQ. The V and J ends lost 0 bases and 7 bases, in that order; junction bases with no gene match: 8. The CDR3 is 17 residues long. For the CDR3, the DNA is TGCGCCAGCAGCTTGGAAAGGCTAGCGGGAGGGCCAAATGAGCAGTTCTTC. Translating gives CASSLERLAGGPNEQFF.

The chain recombines TRBV4-1 with TRBJ1-3; the D gene is possibly TRBD1 (5 bases). Trimming removed 2 bases from V and 0 bases from J, with 8 bases in between. CDR3 length: 15 residues. Germline values: CDR1 MGHRA, CDR2 YSYEKL. The DNA of the CDR3 is TGCGCCAGCAGCCAATCAGGGATCTCTGGAAACACCATATATTTT. Protein sequence: CASSQSGISGNTIYF.

The V call is TRBV24-1, the J call TRBJ2-2; D call uncertain. CDR1 and CDR2 from the germline V gene are KGHDR and SFDVKD. The CDR3 totals 12 residues. Trimming took 6 bases from V and 6 from J, leaving 7 bases between them. CDR3 in amino acids: CATSYQSGELFF. The CDR3 DNA follows: TGTGCCACCAGTTACCAATCCGGGGAGCTGTTTTTT.

This clonotype occurred a few times. The chain links TRBV19 to TRBJ1-2; 8 bases are shared with TRBD1. Germline-derived CDR1 and CDR2 are LNHDA and SQIVND (reference sequence). V gave up 0 bases and J gave up 6 bases; unmatched junction bases: 6. The CDR3 has 15 amino acids. The CDR3: CASSIEQGARNGYTF. CDR3 DNA sequence: TGTGCCAGTAGTATAGAGCAGGGGGCGCGAAATGGCTACACCTTC.

This clonotype was counted many times. The rearrangement links TRBV7-2 to TRBJ2-3; D may be TRBD1 (5 bases). The V and J ends lost 6 bases and 0 bases respectively, with 13 bases between them. This CDR3 has 15 residues. The germline V gene has CDR1 SGHTA and CDR2 FQGNSA. Here the CDR3 reads CASSSGSRSTDTQYF. CDR3 in DNA: TGTGCCAGCAGTTCAGGGTCCCGTAGCACAGATACGCAGTATTTT.

This clonotype appeared many times. The chain links TRBV6-1 to TRBJ2-7; 8 nucleotides line up with TRBD1. CDR1 and CDR2 (germline): MNHNS, SASEGT. The V gene end was trimmed by 4 bases and the J gene end by 1 base; junction bases not matched to a gene: 3. The CDR3 extends over 14 amino acids. CDR3 sequence (DNA): TGTGCCAGCAGTGGACAGGGGACGTCCTACGAGCAGTACTTC. Protein sequence: CASSGQGTSYEQYF.

On this clonotype itself: A much larger clone is a single base away; this may be a read error. The chain couples TRBV20-1 to TRBJ2-2; D could derive from TRBD1 or TRBD2 (6 bases each). V was pared by 7 bases and J by 1 base, with 16 bases between. Per the germline V gene, CDR1 is DFQATT and CDR2 is SNEGSKA (reference sequence). The CDR3 runs to 15 residues. The CDR3: CSVGAGGLNTGELFF. Written as DNA, the CDR3 is TGCAGTGTCGGAGCCGGGGGCCTGAACACCGGGGAGCTGTTTTTT.

This chain connects TRBV29-1 to TRBJ1-5; D gene uncertain. V was trimmed by 6 bases and J by 2 bases, leaving 11 bases between them. Germline V CDR1 and CDR2: SQVTM, ANQGSEA. This CDR3 contains 13 residues. CDR3 protein: CSVPSVGNQPQHF. The CDR3 nucleotides read TGCAGCGTCCCGTCGGTAGGCAATCAGCCCCAGCATTTT.